This T cell receptor beta chain is from a study of cytomegalovirus exposure and HLA in healthy donors. With 60 Vbeta and 13 Jbeta primers, the PCR was carried out. TCRdb's table, derived via immunoSEQ multiplex PCR, lists solely in-frame clones and lacks some. The sample carries some 100,000 clones, about two thirds recorded once. Trimming cost V 0 bases and J 4 bases, with 9 bases left between them. The CDR3 consists of 14 residues. Germline CDR1 LNHNV, CDR2 YYDKDF (reference sequence). General study results and limits: Roughly uniform sequencing depth across donors was assumed, possibly incorrectly.

Details on this clone: Its cognate antigen is unknown.

The sample comprised PBMCs. The chain employs TRBV15 and TRBJ1-2, with D perhaps TRBD1 (5 bases). The TCR comes from a woman under 40 in good health and CMV-seropositive. CDR3 DNA sequence: TGTGCCACCAGCAGAGATAAGACAGTCTATGGCTACACCTTC. Its protein is CATSRDKTVYGYTF.